The 3 T cell receptor beta chains listed next were all sequenced from one sample in a study of TIL therapy for anti-PD-1-resistant metastatic lung cancer. Time point in this sample: pre-treatment sample, taken before nivolumab and TIL therapy. This was the immunoSEQ v3 assay. Assay used: immunoSEQ multiplex PCR; TCRdb lists only in-frame clones, some missing. The data contain around 15,000 clones, roughly 72% of them singletons. The sample in question was blood, obtained at baseline. These receptors were obtained from a person aged 25-80 years with non-small cell lung cancer.

The chain couples TRBV19 to TRBJ2-3; 8 positions agree with TRBD1. Trimming took 5 bases from V and 1 from J; bases not matched to a gene: 14. CDR3 length: 18 amino acids. CDR1 is LNHDA, CDR2 SQIVND, per germline (reference sequence). CDR3 nucleotide sequence: TGTGCCAGTAGTCTGGACAGGGTCGCTTTTTTTGGCACAGATACGCAGTATTTT. Its translation is CASSLDRVAFFGTDTQYF.

The DNA of the CDR3 is TGTGCCAGCAGCTTAGAAAGTTTTGGGGGGAAGCGAGCCTACGAGCAGTACTTC. Its protein is CASSLESFGGKRAYEQYF. The rearrangement uses TRBV11-1 and TRBJ2-7; perhaps TRBD2 as D (6 bases). V was pared by 1 base and J by 2 bases, with 21 bases between. Germline CDR1 and CDR2: SGHAT and FQDESV (reference sequence). The CDR3 is 18 residues long.

This clone has more than one count but fewer than ten. The chain employs TRBV11-3 and TRBJ1-2; 9 positions agree with TRBD1. The CDR3 runs to 13 residues. Germline V gene data show CDR1 as SGHNT and CDR2 as YENEEA. With 3 bases clipped from V and 8 bases from J, the junction kept 4 bases outside the gene matches. The CDR3 region has the DNA TGTGCCAGCAGCTTCGGGACAGGGTTAGGCTACACCTTC. Encoded protein: CASSFGTGLGYTF.